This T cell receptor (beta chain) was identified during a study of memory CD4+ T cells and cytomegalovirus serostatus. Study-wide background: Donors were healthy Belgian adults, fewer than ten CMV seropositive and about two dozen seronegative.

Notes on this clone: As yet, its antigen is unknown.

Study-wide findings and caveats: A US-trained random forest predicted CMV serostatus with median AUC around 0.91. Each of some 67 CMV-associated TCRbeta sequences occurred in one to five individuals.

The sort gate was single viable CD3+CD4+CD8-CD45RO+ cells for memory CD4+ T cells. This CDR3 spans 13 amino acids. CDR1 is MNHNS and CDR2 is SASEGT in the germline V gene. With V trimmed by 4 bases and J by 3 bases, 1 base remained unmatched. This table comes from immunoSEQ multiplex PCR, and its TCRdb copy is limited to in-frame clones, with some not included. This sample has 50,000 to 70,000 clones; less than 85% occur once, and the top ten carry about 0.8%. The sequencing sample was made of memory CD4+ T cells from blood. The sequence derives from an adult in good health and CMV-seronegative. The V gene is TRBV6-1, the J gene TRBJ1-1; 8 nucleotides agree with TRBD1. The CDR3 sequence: CASSADRDTEAFF. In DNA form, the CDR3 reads TGTGCCAGCAGTGCGGACAGGGACACTGAAGCTTTCTTT.